Detailed here is one TCR beta chain. This record belongs to a study of T cell responses to AZD1222 COVID-19 vaccine. Only in-frame clones appear in the TCRdb table, and some are missing; sequencing was by immunoSEQ multiplex PCR. The sample gives 70,000 to 75,000 clones, nearly 90% of which show up once; roughly 1.2% is in the top ten. Germline values: CDR1 MNHEY, CDR2 SVGEGT. V lost 5 bases and J 0 bases, leaving 17 bases between the germline ends. The CDR3 is 17 residues long. The clonotype originates from an adult who received the AZD1222 COVID-19 vaccine. Sequenced here: peripheral blood, sampled 28 days after the second AZD1222 dose. The chain combines TRBV6-2 or TRBV6-3 with TRBJ1-5, with D possibly matching TRBD1 (6 bases). CDR3: CASSNNRVPYSNQPQHF. CDR3 coding DNA: TGTGCCAGCAGTAACAACAGGGTCCCTTATAGCAATCAGCCCCAGCATTTT.